This passage covers 22 T cell receptor beta chains from one sample sequenced in a study of blood T cell repertoires in COVID-19. Repertoires were generated with immunoSEQ multiplex PCR, while TCRdb's copy carries only in-frame clones and drops some. The repertoire has around 140,000 clones, over 70% of them found once; the top ten carry approximately 45%. The sample consisted of peripheral blood. All receptors come from a human donor in a cohort sampled during active COVID-19.

The chain joins TRBV2 to TRBJ2-3, with 10 positions matching TRBD1. The germline gives CDR1 SNHLY, CDR2 FYNNEI. The CDR3 totals 16 residues. V lost 0 bases and J lost 5; bases outside the gene matches: 5. The CDR3 is CASSEATGGAKDTQYF. The CDR3 bases are TGTGCCAGCAGTGAAGCGACAGGGGGCGCGAAAGATACGCAGTATTTT.

This chain connects TRBV5-6 to TRBJ1-2; 8 nucleotides match TRBD1. This CDR3 is built from 15 residues. V lost 5 bases to trimming and J lost 4 bases; unmatched junction nucleotides: 10. Germline CDR1 reads SGHDT; CDR2 reads YYEEEE. In DNA form, the CDR3 reads TGTGCCAGCAGTTTCGGGGACAGGCCTAGCTATGGCTACACCTTC. It codes for CASSFGDRPSYGYTF.

The rearrangement links TRBV12-3 or TRBV12-4 to TRBJ2-2, with D unclear. CDR3 size: 13 residues. Trimming took 5 bases from V and 5 from J, leaving 9 bases between them. CDR3 sequence: CASSPRRTGELFF. DNA for the CDR3: TGTGCCAGCAGTCCTAGAAGAACCGGGGAGCTGTTTTTT.

This chain connects TRBV12-5 to TRBJ1-5; 10 bases line up with TRBD1. CDR3 length: 15 amino acids. With V trimmed by 4 bases and J by 6 bases, 6 bases remained unmatched. CDR1 is LGHNT, CDR2 FRNRAP, per germline. This CDR3 reads CASGSGGTGAQPQHF. DNA for the CDR3: TGTGCTAGTGGTTCTGGAGGGACAGGGGCTCAGCCCCAGCATTTT. Full variable domain (missing parts from reference TRBV12-5 and TRBJ1-5): DARVTQTPRHKVTEMGQEVTMRCQPILGHNTVFWYRQTMMQGLELLAYFRNRAPLDDSGMPKDRFSAEMPDATLATLKIQPSEPRDSAVYFCASGSGGTGAQPQHFGDGTRLSIL.

This chain uses TRBV7-2 with TRBJ1-2, with D tentatively TRBD1 (6 bases). The germline gives CDR1 SGHTA, CDR2 FQGNSA. This CDR3 is built from 14 residues. The V end lost 5 bases, the J end lost 3 bases, and 13 bases lay between the germline ends. CDR3 in DNA: TGTGCCAGCAGCAACAGGGTGAGGCACTATGGCTACACCTTC. It codes for CASSNRVRHYGYTF.

The chain joins TRBV21-1 to TRBJ2-7; the table's D call of TRBD1 was not tested on the DNA. TRBV21-1 has pseudogene status. This CDR3 contains 14 residues. This CDR3 reads CASSNGQGFDEQYF. In DNA form, the CDR3 reads TGTGCCAGCAGCAACGGACAGGGGTTCGACGAGCAGTACTTC.

This chain uses TRBV2 with TRBJ2-5; D is undetermined. With 2 bases removed from V and 7 bases from J, the gap between germline ends came to 8 bases. Germline CDR1 is SNHLY and CDR2 is FYNNEI. The CDR3 extends over 12 amino acids. The CDR3 bases are TGTGCCAGCAGTGAATTGACGGGGACCCAGTACTTC. Amino acid sequence: CASSELTGTQYF. The full variable domain, rest sourced from reference TRBV2 and TRBJ2-5, is EPEVTQTPSHQVTQMGQEVILRCVPISNHLYFYWYRQILGQKVEFLVSFYNNEISEKSEIFDDQFSVERPDGSNFTLKIRSTKLEDSAMYFCASSELTGTQYFGPGTRLLVL.

This chain connects TRBV19 to TRBJ2-5; D perhaps matches TRBD2 (6 bases). V was trimmed by 10 bases and J by 2 bases, leaving 17 bases between them. The CDR3 runs to 14 residues. The germline V gene encodes CDR1 LNHDA and CDR2 SQIVND (reference sequence). CDR3 sequence (DNA): TGTGCCACCTCCCCCCCGGGAGTACAAGAGACCCAGTACTTC. Translation: CATSPPGVQETQYF.

This clone was recorded once. The chain uses TRBV5-8 and TRBJ2-1, with D tentatively TRBD2 (6 bases). V lost 2 bases to trimming and J lost 7 bases, with 10 bases between them. The CDR3 consists of 13 residues. CDR1 and CDR2 (germline): SGHTS, YDEGEE. The CDR3 nucleotides are TGTGCCAGCAGCTTTGGAGGGCGTAATGAGCAGTTCTTC. It is translated as CASSFGGRNEQFF. The full variable domain, completed using reference TRBV5-8 and TRBJ2-1, is EAGVTQSPTHLIKTRGQQATLRCSPISGHTSVYWYQQALGLGLQFLLWYDEGEERNRGNFPPRFSGRQFPNYSSELNVNALELEDSALYLCASSFGGRNEQFFGPGTRLTVL.

The gene calls are TRBV7-8 and TRBJ2-5; the match to TRBD2 covers 7 bases. CDR3 size: 15 residues. The ends lost 6 bases at V and 4 bases at J; junction bases unmatched: 11. CDR1 and CDR2 from the germline V gene are SGHVS and FQNEAQ. The CDR3 DNA reads as TGTGCCAGCAGACCCCCGGGCGGGGAGGGAGAGACCCAGTACTTC. Translation: CASRPPGGEGETQYF.

This chain connects TRBV29-1 to TRBJ1-1; tentatively, D is TRBD1 (5 bases). Trimming shortened V by 1 base and J by 6 bases, and 12 bases separated the two germline ends. Looked up from germline, CDR1 is SQVTM and CDR2 is ANQGSEA. This CDR3 is 13 amino acids long. In DNA, the CDR3 is TGCAGCGTTGAAGGGGGGGGAGGAGCTGAAGCTTTCTTT. Encoded protein: CSVEGGGGAEAFF.

The CDR3 nucleotides are TGTGCCAGCAGCCGAACAGGGGAGTATGGCTACACCTTC. Translating it yields CASSRTGEYGYTF. This chain uses TRBV6-2 or TRBV6-3 with TRBJ1-2; 7 bases align to TRBD1. Germline V gives CDR1 MNHEY, CDR2 SVGEGT. This CDR3 contains 13 residues. V trimming: 6 bases; J trimming: 5 bases; junction bases outside the gene matches: 6.

The chain combines TRBV4-2 with TRBJ2-3; 13 bases map to TRBD2. Germline V CDR1 and CDR2: LGHNA, YNFKEQ. J lost 4 bases, V lost 6 bases, and 4 bases had no gene match. The CDR3 contains 15 residues. The DNA for the CDR3 is TGTGCCAGCAGACAACTAGCGGGAGGGGCAGATACGCAGTATTTT. Protein sequence: CASRQLAGGADTQYF.

This sequence joins TRBV7-2 and TRBJ1-2; TRBD1 might be the D (5 bases). CDR1 and CDR2 (germline): SGHTA, FQGNSA. V was shortened by 5 bases and J by 6 bases, with 16 bases between the two germline ends. CDR3 length: 14 amino acids. The CDR3 loop reads CASSTRRGGNGYTF. The CDR3 DNA follows: TGTGCCAGCAGCACCCGGAGGGGAGGGAATGGCTACACCTTC.

In this sample, this clone turned up a few times. The chain combines TRBV20-1 with TRBJ1-2; TRBD1 agrees at 8 bases. Trimming took 3 bases from V and 4 from J; bases not matched to a gene: 7. The V gene's germline CDR1 is DFQATT and CDR2 SNEGSKA (reference sequence). The CDR3 has 14 amino acids. The CDR3 is CSASEQGGLYGYTF. The CDR3 DNA reads as TGCAGTGCTAGTGAACAGGGGGGCCTCTATGGCTACACCTTC.

The chain joins TRBV7-2 to TRBJ1-2, with 12 nucleotides matching TRBD1. Germline V gives CDR1 SGHTA, CDR2 FQGNSA. The V and J ends lost 5 bases and 3 bases, in that order; junction bases with no gene match: 13. The length of the CDR3 is 18 residues. CDR3 sequence reads: CASSPLPGQGARDYGYTF. For the CDR3, the DNA is TGTGCCAGCAGCCCCCTACCGGGACAGGGGGCTAGGGACTATGGCTACACCTTC. Full variable domain (missing parts from reference TRBV7-2 and TRBJ1-2): GAGVSQSPSNKVTEKGKDVELRCDPISGHTALYWYRQSLGQGLEFLIYFQGNSAPDKSGLPSDRFSAERTGGSVSTLTIQRTQQEDSAVYLCASSPLPGQGARDYGYTFGSGTRLTVV.

The V and J genes are TRBV29-1 and TRBJ2-1; D perhaps matches TRBD2 (5 bases). Looked up from germline, CDR1 is SQVTM and CDR2 is ANQGSEA. This CDR3 contains 11 residues. The CDR3 bases are TGCAGTGGCGGGCGGCGAAATGAGCAGTTCTTC. Protein sequence: CSGGRRNEQFF.

This clone appeared once. The chain couples TRBV4-1 to TRBJ1-5; 9 bases agree with TRBD1. CDR3 length equals 16 residues. In germline, CDR1 is MGHRA, CDR2 YSYEKL. The J segment lost 6 bases and the V segment lost 4 bases, leaving 10 bases of the junction unmatched. The CDR3 sequence: CASSPSVGTGPQPQHF. CDR3 DNA sequence: TGCGCCAGCAGCCCTAGTGTAGGGACAGGGCCTCAGCCCCAGCATTTT.

This chain joins TRBV5-4 and TRBJ1-2; D might be TRBD1 (6 bases). This CDR3 is 13 amino acids long. Germline lookup yields CDR1 SGHNT and CDR2 YYREEE (reference sequence). V lost 4 bases to trimming and J lost 1 base, with 8 bases between them. The CDR3 region is CASSVDSNYGYTF. The CDR3 DNA sequence: TGTGCCAGCAGCGTGGACAGTAACTATGGCTACACCTTC.

The chain uses TRBV19 and TRBJ1-5; tentatively, D is TRBD1 (5 bases). Germline lookup yields CDR1 LNHDA and CDR2 SQIVND (reference sequence). V was clipped by 3 bases and J by 7 bases, with 22 bases between them. The CDR3 sequence is 17 residues long. The CDR3 DNA sequence: TGTGCCAGTAGTATTGTATTGGGGCTCCCAGTCGGACAGCCCCAGCATTTT. Protein: CASSIVLGLPVGQPQHF.

This clone turned up a few times. This sequence joins TRBV12-3 or TRBV12-4 and TRBJ1-5; D remains unclear. Between the trimmed V and J ends, which lost 7 bases and 4 bases, there was a span of 11 bases. This CDR3 has 13 residues. CDR3 region: CASTTSANQPQHF. In DNA form, the CDR3 reads TGTGCCAGCACCACGAGTGCTAATCAGCCCCAGCATTTT.

J is TRBJ2-3 and V is TRBV6-4; TRBD2 agrees at 11 bases. The CDR3 consists of 15 residues. Looked up from germline, CDR1 is MRHNA and CDR2 is SNTAGT. The V and J ends lost 5 bases and 3 bases, in that order; junction bases with no gene match: 4. In DNA form, the CDR3 reads TGTGCCAGCAGTTTGACTAGCGGGGAGACAGATACGCAGTATTTT. This codes for CASSLTSGETDTQYF.